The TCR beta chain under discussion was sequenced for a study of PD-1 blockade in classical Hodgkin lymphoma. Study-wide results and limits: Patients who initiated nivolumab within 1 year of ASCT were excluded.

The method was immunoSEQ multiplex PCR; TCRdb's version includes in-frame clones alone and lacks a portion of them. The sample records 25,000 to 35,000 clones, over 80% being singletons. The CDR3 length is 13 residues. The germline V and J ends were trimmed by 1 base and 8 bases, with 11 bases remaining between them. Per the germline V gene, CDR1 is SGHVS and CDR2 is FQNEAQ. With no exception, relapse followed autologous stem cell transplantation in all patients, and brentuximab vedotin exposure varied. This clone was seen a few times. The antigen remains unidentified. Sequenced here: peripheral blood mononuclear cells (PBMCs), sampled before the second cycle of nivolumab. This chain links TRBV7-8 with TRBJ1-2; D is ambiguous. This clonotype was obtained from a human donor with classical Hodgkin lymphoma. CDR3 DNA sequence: TGTGCCAGCAGCTTAGTTTCCAGGCAGGGCTACACCTTC. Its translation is CASSLVSRQGYTF.